The next 20 T cell receptor beta chains were all read from a single sample in a study of identical twins. Using its own MiXCR run on the 5' RACE reads, TCRdb lists one record per CDR3 protein. This table has around 470,000 distinct CDR3 sequences, approximately 15% appearing once. The same sample was also used in a study of yellow fever vaccine responses in identical twins.

The sample comprised CD4+ T cells sorted from blood. The receptors come from a woman younger than 35 in good health.

This clonotype was detected a few times. V gene TRBV12-3 or TRBV12-4 combines with J gene TRBJ1-1; 8 bases align to TRBD1. The CDR3 is made up of 13 amino acids. V trimming: 2 bases; J trimming: 11 bases; junction bases outside the gene matches: 7. The CDR3 nucleotides are TGTGCCAGCAGTTTAAGCGACAGGGGTTGGGCTTTCTTT. The encoded protein is CASSLSDRGWAFF.

This clonotype was observed a handful of times. The chain joins TRBV6-5 to TRBJ1-2, with D perhaps TRBD1 (6 bases). CDR1 MNHEY and CDR2 SVGAGI come from the germline V gene. The CDR3 consists of 14 residues. V was pared by 1 base and J by 2 bases, with 8 bases between. The CDR3 DNA sequence: TGTGCCAGCAGTTACTTAACAGGGAACTATGGCTACACCTTC. Translating it yields CASSYLTGNYGYTF.

There are many counts of this clonotype. V usage is TRBV5-1 and J usage is TRBJ2-5; 8 nucleotides agree with TRBD1. CDR1 is SGHRS, CDR2 YFSETQ, per germline. This CDR3 comprises 14 residues. V gave up 0 bases and J gave up 4 bases; unmatched junction bases: 2. CDR3 nucleotide sequence: TGCGCCAGCAGCTTGGTGGACAGGGCAGAGACCCAGTACTTC. It codes for CASSLVDRAETQYF. Complete variable domain (other parts from reference TRBV5-1 and TRBJ2-5): KAGVTQTPRYLIKTRGQQVTLSCSPISGHRSVSWYQQTPGQGLQFLFEYFSETQRNKGNFPGRFSGRQFSNSRSEMNVSTLELGDSALYLCASSLVDRAETQYFGPGTRLLVL.

Ten or more counts support this clonotype. The chain is built from TRBV5-6 and TRBJ2-3; TRBD1 aligns across 8 bases. CDR1 and CDR2 from the germline V gene are SGHDT and YYEEEE. CDR3 size: 16 residues. Losses at the gene ends were 4 bases for V and 5 bases for J; bases not matched to a gene: 12. The CDR3 sequence: CASSLDRGTGGDTQYF. CDR3 in DNA: TGTGCCAGCAGCCTCGACAGGGGAACCGGGGGAGATACGCAGTATTTT.

The J gene is TRBJ2-1, the V gene TRBV28, with TRBD2 identical over 10 bases. CDR3 size: 16 residues. The germline V gene has CDR1 MDHEN and CDR2 SYDVKM. V shed 4 bases and J 13 bases; nucleotides not matched to a gene: 16. The CDR3 spells CASSSPSGTSVRRQFF. The DNA of the CDR3 is TGTGCCAGCAGTTCGCCCTCCGGGACTAGCGTTAGGAGACAGTTCTTC.

This clonotype was counted a few times. V gene TRBV5-1 combines with J gene TRBJ2-5, with D possibly being TRBD2 (6 bases). V was pared by 4 bases and J by 0 bases, with 13 bases between. Germline loops: CDR1 SGHRS, CDR2 YFSETQ. This CDR3 is 15 amino acids long. Written as DNA, the CDR3 is TGCGCCAGCAGCACGGGCGGGGTATACCAAGAGACCCAGTACTTC. Translating gives CASSTGGVYQETQYF.

In DNA, the CDR3 is TGTGCCAGCAACTGGGGACTCCGTAACACCGGGGAGCTGTTTTTT. Residues: CASNWGLRNTGELFF. This chain uses TRBV3-1 with TRBJ2-2; weak D call: TRBD2 (6 bases). Per the germline V gene, CDR1 is LGHDT and CDR2 is YNNKEL (reference sequence). Trimming pared 7 bases from V and 2 bases from J, leaving 14 bases between. This CDR3 region has 15 residues.

The V gene is TRBV20-1, the J gene TRBJ2-5, with TRBD2 matching over 11 bases. This CDR3 comprises 13 residues. Germline V gene data show CDR1 as DFQATT and CDR2 as SNEGSKA (reference sequence). The trim removed 5 bases at V and 5 bases at J, leaving 4 bases unmatched. The CDR3 DNA sequence: TGCAGTGCTGAGACTAGCGGGGTGGAGACCCAGTACTTC. Amino acid sequence: CSAETSGVETQYF.

This clonotype was seen repeatedly, ten times or more. V is TRBV5-1 and J is TRBJ2-1; 9 bases map to TRBD1. J lost 0 bases, V lost 4 bases, and 2 bases had no gene match. Germline V lookup: CDR1 SGHRS, CDR2 YFSETQ. This CDR3 has 15 amino acids. CDR3 sequence: CASSETGGSYNEQFF. Written as DNA, the CDR3 is TGCGCCAGCAGCGAGACAGGGGGCTCCTACAATGAGCAGTTCTTC.

In this sample, this clonotype turned up a few times. The chain is built from TRBV11-2 and TRBJ1-2; D possibly corresponds to TRBD1 (5 bases). This CDR3 has 13 amino acids. From germline, CDR1 is SGHAT and CDR2 FQNNGV. V was shortened by 6 bases and J by 5 bases, with 13 bases between the two germline ends. In DNA form, the CDR3 reads TGTGCCAGCAGTTTTCAAGAGGGGTATGGCTACACCTTC. Protein product: CASSFQEGYGYTF.

This chain's CDR3 is CASSYTFSGGYEQYF. DNA of the CDR3: TGTGCCAGCAGTTATACTTTTTCCGGGGGCTACGAGCAGTACTTC. V and J are TRBV6-2 or TRBV6-3 and TRBJ2-7; TRBD2 is a possible D gene (6 bases). The CDR3 runs 15 residues. Trimming took off 3 bases at V and 3 bases at J, with 15 bases between the two ends. CDR1 is MNHEY and CDR2 is SVGEGT in the germline V gene.

This clonotype was found a few times. J is TRBJ2-2 and V is TRBV10-3, with D perhaps TRBD1 (5 bases). Trimming stripped 3 bases from V and 0 bases from J, with 11 bases between. This CDR3 has 16 residues. CDR1 ENHRY and CDR2 SYGVKD come from the germline V gene. CDR3 in DNA: TGTGCCATCAGTGATCTGGGGCCTACGAACACCGGGGAGCTGTTTTTT. Translated: CAISDLGPTNTGELFF.

Concerning this clonotype itself: A much larger clonotype is one base distant, so this may be a read error. The chain couples TRBV5-1 to TRBJ2-7; D gene ambiguous. This CDR3 has 14 amino acids. Per the germline V gene, CDR1 is SGHRS and CDR2 is YFSETQ. V gave up 0 bases and J gave up 3 bases, with 10 bases separating them. This CDR3 reads CASSLAVGNYEQYF. DNA for the CDR3: TGCGCCAGCAGCTTGGCCGTCGGCAACTACGAGCAGTACTTC.

This clonotype appeared a few times. The V gene is TRBV28, the J gene TRBJ2-1; D assignment may be TRBD1 or TRBD2 (6 bases each). Germline lookup yields CDR1 MDHEN and CDR2 SYDVKM. This CDR3 has 17 amino acids. V lost 3 bases to trimming and J lost 5 bases, with 20 bases between them. CDR3 DNA sequence: TGTGCCAGCAGTTTGGTAGTTTGGGGGCGGGGAAACAATGAGCAGTTCTTC. Protein sequence: CASSLVVWGRGNNEQFF.

This clonotype showed up just a few times. This sequence joins TRBV12-3 or TRBV12-4 and TRBJ1-5; D is unclear. V lost 4 bases and J lost 6, with 7 bases in between. The CDR3 spans 12 residues. CDR3 sequence: CASSSKGQPQHF. The CDR3 region has the DNA TGTGCCAGCAGTTCAAAGGGTCAGCCCCAGCATTTT.

CDR3 bases: TGTGCCTGGAGTAAGGGGAAAACCGGGGAGCTGTTTTTT. Translated: CAWSKGKTGELFF. The chain uses TRBV30 and TRBJ2-2; tentative D call: TRBD1 (5 bases). The CDR3 sequence is 13 residues long. Trimming pared 2 bases from V and 5 bases from J, leaving 9 bases between. Germline CDR1 and CDR2: GTSNPN and SVGIG (reference sequence).

Many counts were recorded for this clonotype. J is TRBJ2-2 and V is TRBV7-3, with 9 bases matching TRBD2. CDR3 length equals 15 residues. V lost 6 bases, J lost 4 bases, and 6 bases stayed unmatched. Germline V gene sequence: CDR1 SGHTA, CDR2 FQGTGA. CDR3 bases: TGTGCCAGCAGTTCAAGCGGGGGGATCACCGGGGAGCTGTTTTTT. Translating gives CASSSSGGITGELFF. The whole variable domain, filled in from reference TRBV7-3 and TRBJ2-2, reads GAGVSQTPSNKVTEKGKYVELRCDPISGHTALYWYRQSLGQGPEFLIYFQGTGAADDSGLPNDRFFAVRPEGSVSTLKIQRTERGDSAVYLCASSSSGGITGELFFGEGSRLTVL.

This chain connects TRBV5-1 to TRBJ2-3; TRBD2 matches at 11 bases. The germline gives CDR1 SGHRS, CDR2 YFSETQ. V lost 1 base, J lost 5 bases, and 6 bases stayed unmatched. The CDR3 loop spans 16 amino acids. CDR3 nucleotides: TGCGCCAGCAGCTTGTCGGGACTAGCGGCGCAAGATACGCAGTATTTT. It translates to CASSLSGLAAQDTQYF.

Concerning this clonotype itself: One base away lies a much larger clone, so this may be a sequencing read error. The rearrangement uses TRBV29-1 and TRBJ2-1, with 7 positions matching TRBD2. The V gene's germline CDR1 is SQVTM and CDR2 ANQGSEA. This CDR3 comprises 15 residues. V dropped 3 bases and J dropped 4; count of bases not matched to a gene: 9. CDR3 protein: CSVEGGTQMYNEQFF. CDR3 in DNA: TGCAGCGTTGAGGGGGGGACGCAAATGTACAATGAGCAGTTCTTC.

A few counts support this clonotype. The rearrangement uses TRBV12-3 or TRBV12-4 and TRBJ2-7; 9 positions agree with TRBD1. The V gene end was trimmed by 7 bases and the J gene end by 5 bases; junction bases not matched to a gene: 6. The CDR3 totals 13 residues. CDR3 residues: CASTADRGNEQYF. Written as DNA, the CDR3 is TGTGCCAGCACCGCGGACAGGGGCAACGAGCAGTACTTC.